Following are 6 T cell receptor beta chains from one sample sequenced in a study of control samples from healthy donors and cancer patients. Measured with immunoSEQ multiplex PCR; TCRdb has only the in-frame clones, and not every one. This sample has some 220,000 clones, with 85% to 95% found just once. Specimen: blood. The origin of the receptors is a man aged 45-60 years in good health.

J is TRBJ2-3 and V is TRBV4-1; D is perhaps TRBD1 or TRBD2 (5 bases each). Per the germline V gene, CDR1 is MGHRA and CDR2 is YSYEKL. V lost 0 bases and J lost 4, with 17 bases in between. The length of the CDR3 is 17 residues. CDR3 coding DNA: TGCGCCAGCAGCCAAGATTTCCGGGGACCCCAAGCAGATACGCAGTATTTT. It encodes CASSQDFRGPQADTQYF.

This chain joins TRBV2 and TRBJ2-3; no definite D call. The CDR3 is 14 amino acids. Trimming pared 1 base from V and 0 bases from J, leaving 5 bases between. Germline assignment: CDR1 SNHLY and CDR2 FYNNEI. The CDR3: CASSEGFSTDTQYF. In nucleotides, the CDR3 is TGTGCCAGCAGTGAAGGTTTCAGCACAGATACGCAGTATTTT.

This clone was seen more than once but under ten times. The chain has TRBV7-9 and TRBJ2-7, with D possibly matching TRBD2 (6 bases). Between the trimmed V and J ends, which lost 3 bases and 1 base, there was a span of 10 bases. Germline V gene lookup returns CDR1 SEHNR and CDR2 FQNEAQ (reference sequence). This CDR3 has 14 amino acids. CDR3 region: CASSFLAESYEQYF. The CDR3 DNA follows: TGTGCCAGCAGCTTTTTAGCGGAGTCCTACGAGCAGTACTTC.

Of note for this clone: Other DNA sequences of this sample code for an identical CDR3. The V call is TRBV5-1, the J call TRBJ1-4; 8 nucleotides agree with TRBD1. CDR1 and CDR2 from the germline V gene are SGHRS and YFSETQ. The trim removed 7 bases at V and 4 bases at J, leaving 6 bases unmatched. This CDR3 comprises 14 residues. Here the CDR3 DNA reads TGCGCCAGCTCCTACGGACAGGGTAATGAAAAACTGTTTTTT. Amino acids: CASSYGQGNEKLFF. The full variable domain, its missing parts supplied by reference TRBV5-1 and TRBJ1-4, is KAGVTQTPRYLIKTRGQQVTLSCSPISGHRSVSWYQQTPGQGLQFLFEYFSETQRNKGNFPGRFSGRQFSNSRSEMNVSTLELGDSALYLCASSYGQGNEKLFFGSGTQLSVL.

This sequence joins TRBV15 and TRBJ2-5; no firm D call. The CDR3 length is 14 residues. Germline V gives CDR1 LNHNV, CDR2 YYDKDF (reference sequence). V lost 1 base, J lost 1 base, and 7 bases lay in between. CDR3 bases: TGTGCCACCAGCAGAGGGGGATTCCAAGAGACCCAGTACTTC. As protein: CATSRGGFQETQYF.

CDR3 nucleotide sequence: TGTGCCAGCAGCCAAGCAGGGACAGTCTCCTACAATGAGCAGTTCTTC. Translated: CASSQAGTVSYNEQFF. The chain joins TRBV7-2 to TRBJ2-1, with 7 nucleotides matching TRBD1. Germline loops: CDR1 SGHTA, CDR2 FQGNSA. This CDR3 region has 16 residues. Unmatched junction bases numbered 7, after V lost 5 bases and J lost 0 bases.